The subject of this entry is one T cell receptor beta chain. The antigen is unknown. Measured with immunoSEQ multiplex PCR; TCRdb has only the in-frame clones, and not every one. This table holds 50,000 to 75,000 clones, 80% to 90% found once. The record originates from a study of Tregs in tolerant kidney transplant recipients. Study conclusions and caveats: Activated donor B cell expansion appeared to reveal the most relevant donor-specific TCRbeta repertoire.

Thawed PBMCs were rested overnight at 37°C with around 200 IU/ml IL-2 before regulatory T cell sorting. This receptor was obtained from a human donor who received a combined kidney and bone marrow transplant. The specimen was Tregs from blood, collected before the transplant.

CDR3 DNA: TGTGCCAGCAGCTTAAGCCAGGGAGAAGAGACCCAGTACTTC. Protein product: CASSLSQGEETQYF. This sequence joins TRBV7-9 and TRBJ2-5; D possibly matches TRBD1 or TRBD2 (5 bases each). V lost 2 bases and J lost 3, with 10 bases in between. Per germline, CDR1 SEHNR and CDR2 FQNEAQ (reference sequence). The length of the CDR3 is 14 residues.